The 30 T cell receptor beta chains below come from one sample, sequenced in a study of monozygotic twins with cystic fibrosis. TCRdb keeps only in-frame clones here, not all; method: immunoSEQ multiplex PCR. The table lists around 21,000 clones, approximately 87% of them singletons. Sequenced sample: blood. The receptors come from a woman younger than 45 with cystic fibrosis.

The genes are TRBV9 and TRBJ2-3; TRBD1 is a possible D gene (6 bases). The CDR3 loop spans 16 amino acids. V lost 0 bases and J lost 0, with 11 bases in between. Germline CDR1 reads SGDLS; CDR2 reads YYNGEE. The chain's CDR3 is CASSVDWDTSTDTQYF. CDR3 coding DNA: TGTGCCAGCAGCGTAGACTGGGACACTAGCACAGATACGCAGTATTTT.

This chain uses TRBV6-1 with TRBJ2-7, with TRBD2 matching over 8 bases. Per germline, CDR1 MNHNS and CDR2 SASEGT. The CDR3 is made up of 17 amino acids. Trimming took 1 base from V and 5 from J; bases not matched to a gene: 13. The CDR3: CASSEDRRQAGGDEQYF. The CDR3 DNA reads TGTGCCAGCAGTGAAGATCGGAGACAGGCCGGGGGGGACGAGCAGTACTTC.

The rearrangement joins TRBV6-5 to TRBJ2-7, with no clear D. Germline V gene lookup returns CDR1 MNHEY and CDR2 SVGAGI. The CDR3 has 13 residues. The ends were cut back, 2 bases at V and 2 bases at J, with 7 bases in the middle. The CDR3 reads CASSYSTTYEQYF. The CDR3 DNA reads as TGTGCCAGCAGTTACAGCACCACCTACGAGCAGTACTTC.

The chain uses TRBV2 and TRBJ2-3; TRBD2 matches 9 bases. This CDR3 is built from 16 residues. The germline V gene has CDR1 SNHLY and CDR2 FYNNEI. V lost 5 bases, J lost 1 base, and 7 bases stayed unmatched. The CDR3 protein is CASSFRAGGRTDTQYF. CDR3 sequence (DNA): TGTGCCAGCAGTTTTAGAGCGGGGGGCCGCACAGATACGCAGTATTTT.

In its sample, this clone was seen once. The chain is built from TRBV29-1 and TRBJ1-1, with D perhaps TRBD1 (6 bases). Trimming removed 4 bases at V and 4 bases at J, with 13 bases between. This CDR3 is 13 amino acids long. Germline values: CDR1 SQVTM, CDR2 ANQGSEA. DNA for the CDR3: TGCAGCGTTGGGCCAGGGGTGGGCACTGAAGCTTTCTTT. This encodes CSVGPGVGTEAFF.

The chain has TRBV10-2 and TRBJ1-3, with D maybe TRBD1 (6 bases). Trimming pared 8 bases from V and 0 bases from J, leaving 11 bases between. Germline V gene sequence: CDR1 WSHSY, CDR2 SAAADI. The CDR3 covers 14 residues. The CDR3 coding sequence is TGCGCCAGCGAGCAGACAGGCTCTGGAAACACCATATATTTT. Translation gives CASEQTGSGNTIYF.

The J gene is TRBJ1-6, the V gene TRBV30; D is unresolved. Germline CDR1 GTSNPN, CDR2 SVGIG (reference sequence). The CDR3 extends over 13 amino acids. V dropped 3 bases and J dropped 5 bases, with 8 bases sitting between them. The CDR3 DNA reads as TGTGCCTGGAGATCGTTGAATAATTCACCCCTCCACTTT. Protein product: CAWRSLNNSPLHF.

The chain employs TRBV5-1 and TRBJ1-3; D gene unclear. This CDR3 spans 15 amino acids. Looked up from germline, CDR1 is SGHRS and CDR2 is YFSETQ. V dropped 0 bases and J dropped 4 bases, with 11 bases sitting between them. The CDR3 nucleotides read TGCGCCAGCAGCTTGGGGTCGGGTAGGGGAAACACCATATATTTT. This gives the protein CASSLGSGRGNTIYF.

There are a few counts of this clone. The chain combines TRBV6-4 with TRBJ1-6; D is undetermined. V was shortened by 2 bases and J by 0 bases, with 5 bases between the two germline ends. Germline values: CDR1 MRHNA, CDR2 SNTAGT. The CDR3 is 15 amino acids. In nucleotides, the CDR3 is TGTGCCAGCAGTGACGAGGGCTCCTATAATTCACCCCTCCACTTT. Translated, it gives CASSDEGSYNSPLHF.

The CDR3 DNA sequence: TGTGCCAGCAGTATCGGGACTAGCGGGGGGGGAACTTTTGGAGATACGCAGTATTTT. This sequence encodes CASSIGTSGGGTFGDTQYF. The chain carries TRBV28 and TRBJ2-3, with TRBD2 identical over 16 bases. Unmatched junction bases numbered 13, after V lost 5 bases and J lost 5 bases. Germline loops: CDR1 MDHEN, CDR2 SYDVKM. CDR3 size: 19 residues.

CDR3 DNA: TGTGCCAGCAGTGAATCGGCAGGGAGTAGGAACTATGGCTACACCTTC. Its protein is CASSESAGSRNYGYTF. V is TRBV25-1 and J is TRBJ1-2, with D perhaps TRBD1 (5 bases). The V gene lost 1 base and the J gene lost 2 bases, with 14 bases spanning the gap. Germline V gives CDR1 MGHDK, CDR2 SYGVNS. The CDR3 totals 16 residues.

This clone was counted only a few times. The chain joins TRBV11-2 to TRBJ2-7, with no clear D. Germline CDR1 and CDR2: SGHAT and FQNNGV. The CDR3 consists of 14 residues. Trimming left V 2 bases short and J 4 bases short, with 12 bases between. For the CDR3, the DNA is TGTGCCAGCAGCTTACATGGGTTGGGGTACGAGCAGTACTTC. Residues: CASSLHGLGYEQYF.

The rearrangement uses TRBV6-1 and TRBJ2-7; either TRBD1 or TRBD2 may supply D (5 bases each). Germline V gene data show CDR1 as MNHNS and CDR2 as SASEGT. V lost 3 bases, J lost 4 bases, and 16 bases lay in between. The CDR3 loop spans 15 amino acids. CDR3 loop: CASSEGSQGRYEQYF. CDR3 sequence (DNA): TGTGCCAGCAGTGAGGGGTCTCAGGGACGGTACGAGCAGTACTTC.

CDR3 DNA: TGTGCCAGCAGTACACAGGGTACGACTGAAGCTTTCTTT. It specifies CASSTQGTTEAFF. J is TRBJ1-1 and V is TRBV6-5, with D possibly matching TRBD1 (6 bases). Trimming shortened V by 5 bases and J by 5 bases, and 12 bases separated the two germline ends. Looked up from germline, CDR1 is MNHEY and CDR2 is SVGAGI. CDR3 size: 13 residues.

The genes are TRBV5-1 and TRBJ1-5; no clear D gene. Trimming removed 0 bases at V and 7 bases at J, with 11 bases between. This CDR3 region has 14 residues. Germline assignment: CDR1 SGHRS and CDR2 YFSETQ. The CDR3 DNA is TGCGCCAGCAGCTTGGAAGAGGGAAGCCAGCCCCAGCATTTT. Translated, it gives CASSLEEGSQPQHF.

The V gene is TRBV19, the J gene TRBJ1-5; D is uncertain. CDR1 and CDR2 from the germline V gene are LNHDA and SQIVND (reference sequence). The CDR3 runs 14 residues. V was clipped by 5 bases and J by 2 bases, with 10 bases between them. CDR3 loop: CASSPKARNQPQHF. The CDR3 coding sequence is TGTGCCAGTAGTCCCAAGGCCCGCAATCAGCCCCAGCATTTT.

This clone was seen a few times. This rearrangement joins TRBV5-1 to TRBJ2-7, with a possible D match to TRBD1 (6 bases). The length of the CDR3 is 13 residues. CDR1 and CDR2 (germline): SGHRS, YFSETQ. Deletions cut 6 bases from V and 5 bases from J, with 15 bases between. This CDR3 reads CASTPTGNDEQYF. CDR3 nucleotides: TGCGCCAGCACCCCAACAGGGAACGACGAGCAGTACTTC.

The rearrangement uses TRBV10-3 and TRBJ2-3; 8 bases fit TRBD2. With V trimmed by 10 bases and J by 3 bases, 9 bases remained unmatched. Germline CDR1 ENHRY, CDR2 SYGVKD. The length of the CDR3 is 14 residues. The CDR3 loop reads CATILSGGTDTQYF. CDR3 coding DNA: TGTGCCACTATTCTAAGCGGGGGAACAGATACGCAGTATTTT.

The J gene is TRBJ1-6, the V gene TRBV9; 7 bases match TRBD1. Germline CDR1 and CDR2: SGDLS and YYNGEE. CDR3 length equals 14 residues. The junction had 9 bases not matched to a gene; V was cut back by 4 bases and J by 11 bases. CDR3 amino acids: CASSWGTDGAPLHF. The CDR3 DNA sequence: TGTGCCAGCAGCTGGGGGACAGATGGGGCACCCCTCCACTTT.

V is TRBV5-1 and J is TRBJ2-7; D is tentatively TRBD1 or TRBD2 (5 bases each). Trimming took off 4 bases at V and 2 bases at J, with 19 bases between the two ends. CDR1 SGHRS and CDR2 YFSETQ come from the germline V gene. The CDR3 has 16 amino acids. This chain's CDR3 is CASSRLPPQGAYEQYF. CDR3 in DNA: TGCGCCAGCAGCCGCTTACCCCCCCAGGGAGCCTACGAGCAGTACTTC.

This clone has just one count. The rearrangement uses TRBV15 and TRBJ2-7; maybe TRBD1 (6 bases). CDR3 length equals 15 residues. Trimming cost V 0 bases and J 8 bases, with 17 bases left between them. Germline lookup yields CDR1 LNHNV and CDR2 YYDKDF (reference sequence). This chain's CDR3 is CATSRDRGSGGKQYF. The CDR3 DNA follows: TGTGCCACCAGCAGAGATAGGGGTAGTGGGGGCAAGCAGTACTTC.

The rearrangement joins TRBV7-9 to TRBJ2-5, with D maybe TRBD1 (5 bases). Trimming took 5 bases from V and 2 from J, leaving 15 bases between them. This CDR3 spans 15 amino acids. Germline V gene sequence: CDR1 SEHNR, CDR2 FQNEAQ (reference sequence). CDR3 loop: CASSHAPRGQETQYF. As DNA, the CDR3 is TGTGCCAGCAGCCACGCCCCTAGGGGTCAAGAGACCCAGTACTTC.

The chain joins TRBV19 to TRBJ1-4, with 9 nucleotides matching TRBD1. CDR1 and CDR2 (germline): LNHDA, SQIVND (reference sequence). The V segment lost 1 base and the J segment 5 bases; nucleotides outside the gene matches: 5. The CDR3 is made up of 16 amino acids. The CDR3 here is CASSIGTGTGNEKLFF. The CDR3 DNA sequence: TGTGCCAGTAGTATAGGTACCGGGACAGGGAATGAAAAACTGTTTTTT.

This clone was counted between two and nine times. This chain links TRBV20-1 with TRBJ1-1; D call uncertain. Germline CDR1 DFQATT, CDR2 SNEGSKA (reference sequence). The CDR3 loop spans 11 amino acids. V gave up 3 bases and J gave up 10 bases, with 12 bases separating them. The CDR3 spells CSASGKSGAFF. The CDR3 bases are TGCAGTGCTAGTGGGAAATCTGGAGCTTTCTTT.

This CDR3 reads CASSYTPGHIYTF. CDR3 sequence (DNA): TGTGCCAGCAGTTACACCCCGGGACACATCTACACCTTC. The chain has TRBV6-5 and TRBJ1-2, with D perhaps TRBD1 (6 bases). Germline V lookup: CDR1 MNHEY, CDR2 SVGAGI. This CDR3 has 13 residues. Trimming pared 2 bases from V and 10 bases from J, leaving 14 bases between.

V gene TRBV15 combines with J gene TRBJ1-5; no definite D call. CDR1 and CDR2 from the germline V gene are LNHNV and YYDKDF (reference sequence). Trimming shortened V by 2 bases and J by 7 bases, and 9 bases separated the two germline ends. The CDR3 spans 13 residues. The CDR3 here is CATSRPTLQPQHF. DNA of the CDR3: TGTGCCACCAGCAGACCTACATTGCAGCCCCAGCATTTT.

The chain employs TRBV4-3 and TRBJ2-5, with TRBD2 identical over 9 bases. The CDR3 length is 15 residues. From germline, CDR1 is LGHNA and CDR2 YSLEER. Trimming at V came to 1 base and at J to 2 bases, leaving 2 bases not matched to a gene. In DNA form, the CDR3 reads TGCGCCAGCAGCCAAGGACTAGCGGCACAAGAGACCCAGTACTTC. The encoded protein is CASSQGLAAQETQYF.

The rearrangement uses TRBV6-1 and TRBJ1-2; D is uncertain. The germline V and J ends were trimmed by 8 bases and 5 bases, with 9 bases remaining between them. Germline values: CDR1 MNHNS, CDR2 SASEGT. The CDR3 covers 11 residues. The CDR3 sequence: CASGRGYGYTF. DNA for the CDR3: TGTGCCAGCGGGCGGGGTTATGGCTACACCTTC.

The gene calls are TRBV6-5 and TRBJ1-5, with D possibly TRBD1 on 5 matching bases. Trimming stripped 0 bases from V and 7 bases from J, with 13 bases between. The CDR3 runs 15 residues. Germline V gene sequence: CDR1 MNHEY, CDR2 SVGAGI. The CDR3: CASSYSGQGRQPQHF. Written as DNA, the CDR3 is TGTGCCAGCAGTTACTCGGGGCAGGGAAGACAGCCCCAGCATTTT.

The chain uses TRBV19 and TRBJ2-1; D might be TRBD2 (5 bases). The CDR3 totals 14 residues. The ends were cut back, 4 bases at V and 1 base at J, with 8 bases in the middle. Germline CDR1 and CDR2: LNHDA and SQIVND (reference sequence). CDR3 DNA: TGTGCCAGTAGTACCCGGGAATCCTACAATGAGCAGTTCTTC. Amino acid sequence: CASSTRESYNEQFF.